Listed below are T cell receptor beta chains from one sample, sequenced in a study of blood T cell repertoires in COVID-19. TCRdb's table, derived via immunoSEQ multiplex PCR, lists solely in-frame clones and lacks some. Of 210,000 or so clones listed, 65% to 85% are singletons. Input material: PBMCs or T cells enriched from blood (not recorded which). The receptors shown here come from a woman in her thirties or forties with acute COVID-19. Each CDR3 is given with its conserved first and last residue. Fields, in order: D gene, J gene, clone size, V gene, CDR3 protein, CDR3 DNA. The D gene is left open where the match is weak. Rows may omit the clone size; those that give it use once, few, many or a size class.

- | TRBJ2-5 | - | TRBV5-1 | CASRRQGGSETQYF | TGCGCCAGCAGGAGGCAGGGTGGAAGTGAGACCCAGTACTTC
TRBD1 | TRBJ1-6 | - | TRBV4-3 | CADGRGDSRSPLHF | TGCGCCGACGGGCGGGGGGACAGTCGATCACCCCTCCACTTT
TRBD2 | TRBJ2-1 | - | TRBV4-1 | CASSAKVASGSSSYNEQFF | TGCGCCAGCAGCGCTAAAGTGGCTAGCGGGTCGAGCTCCTACAATGAGCAGTTCTTC
TRBD2 | TRBJ2-3 | - | TRBV28 | CASSSRLAGFTDTQYF | TGTGCCAGCAGCTCCCGACTAGCGGGATTCACAGATACGCAGTATTTT
- | TRBJ1-1 | - | TRBV7-2 | CASSGVRSAFF | TGTGCCAGCAGTGGTGTCCGTAGCGCTTTCTTT
- | TRBJ2-1 | few | TRBV19 | CASSKAGVNEQFF | TGTGCCAGTAGTAAAGCAGGGGTTAATGAGCAGTTCTTC
TRBD1 | TRBJ1-1 | - | TRBV19 | CASSIVRTGPNEAFF | TGTGCCAGTAGTATAGTTCGGACAGGGCCTAATGAAGCTTTCTTT
TRBD1 | TRBJ2-7 | - | TRBV10-2 | CASSENRGPSEQYF | TGCGCCAGCAGTGAGAACAGGGGACCGTCCGAGCAGTACTTC
TRBD1 | TRBJ2-6 | - | TRBV18 | CASSPQAGTGSSGANVLTF | TGTGCCAGCTCACCACAAGCCGGGACAGGGAGCTCTGGGGCCAACGTCCTGACTTTC
TRBD1 | TRBJ1-5 | - | TRBV11-2 | CASSKTGVSNQPQHF | TGTGCCAGCAGCAAGACAGGGGTTAGCAATCAGCCCCAGCATTTT
- | TRBJ1-5 | - | TRBV6-6 | CASSLQAGGWSNQPQHF | TGTGCCAGCAGTCTTCAAGCGGGGGGCTGGAGCAATCAGCCCCAGCATTTT
TRBD2 | TRBJ2-1 | - | TRBV10-3 | CAISDWGGNEQFF | TGTGCCATCAGTGATTGGGGGGGGAATGAGCAGTTCTTC
- | TRBJ1-6 | - | TRBV9 | CASSTEPWLNSPLHF | TGTGCCAGCAGCACGGAGCCTTGGCTTAATTCACCCCTCCACTTT
TRBD2 | TRBJ2-1 | - | TRBV7-6 | CASSLRWGGNEQFF | TGTGCCAGCAGCTTAAGGTGGGGGGGCAATGAGCAGTTCTTC
- | TRBJ2-5 | few | TRBV28 | CASSLGRQETQYF | TGTGCCAGCAGTTTGGGGCGGCAAGAGACCCAGTACTTC
TRBD2 | TRBJ2-1 | - | TRBV6-4 | CASSETSGRGRNEQFF | TGTGCCAGCAGTGAGACTAGCGGGAGGGGAAGGAATGAGCAGTTCTTC
TRBD2 | TRBJ2-2 | - | TRBV5-1 | CASSSSGLAGNTGELFF | TGCGCCAGCAGTTCCTCAGGACTAGCGGGGAACACCGGGGAGCTGTTTTTT
TRBD2 | TRBJ2-3 | once | TRBV5-4 | CASSLGPGGADTQYF | TGTGCCAGCAGCTTGGGCCCCGGGGGGGCAGATACGCAGTATTTT
TRBD2 | TRBJ2-1 | few | TRBV6-2/TRBV6-3 | CASSPPPPGLAGLEQFF | TGTGCCAGCAGTCCACCCCCTCCGGGACTAGCGGGATTGGAGCAGTTCTTC
- | TRBJ1-6 | - | TRBV3-1/TRBV3-2 | CASSQAGSPLHF | TGTGCCAGCAGCCAGGCAGGGTCACCCCTCCACTTT
TRBD2 | TRBJ2-1 | - | TRBV7-6 | CASSLDASPSGRGNEQFF | TGTGCCAGCAGCTTAGACGCCTCCCCTAGCGGGAGGGGGAATGAGCAGTTCTTC
TRBD1 | TRBJ1-4 | - | TRBV4-1 | CASSQEDRLNEKLFF | TGCGCCAGCAGCCAAGAGGACAGGCTTAATGAAAAACTGTTTTTT
- | TRBJ2-1 | - | TRBV2 | CASSEEVVSEQFF | TGTGCCAGCAGTGAGGAGGTAGTAAGTGAGCAGTTCTTC
- | TRBJ1-6 | - | TRBV10-3 | CAISEQQDNSPLHF | TGTGCCATCAGTGAACAACAGGATAATTCACCCCTCCACTTT
- | TRBJ2-7 | - | TRBV21-1 | CASSKFQVRYEQYF | TGTGCCAGCAGCAAATTTCAGGTTAGGTACGAGCAGTACTTC
TRBD1 | TRBJ1-1 | - | TRBV9 | CASSVGGQHTEAFF | TGTGCCAGCAGCGTAGGGGGACAGCACACTGAAGCTTTCTTT
TRBD1 | TRBJ1-5 | - | TRBV19 | CASSTDRGSNQPQHF | TGTGCCAGTAGTACTGACAGGGGAAGCAATCAGCCCCAGCATTTT
- | TRBJ2-7 | - | TRBV29-1 | CSSEGGGEQYF | TGCAGCTCCGAGGGAGGAGGAGAGCAGTACTTC
TRBD1 | TRBJ1-4 | - | TRBV18 | CASSLGQDNEKLFF | TGTGCCAGCTCACTGGGACAGGATAATGAAAAACTGTTTTTT
- | TRBJ1-1 | - | TRBV7-8 | CASSLIGGPSRTEAFF | TGTGCCAGCAGCTTAATCGGGGGGCCAAGTCGCACTGAAGCTTTCTTT
TRBD2 | TRBJ2-2 | medium-sized | TRBV19 | CASKGGLAGGHTGELFF | TGTGCCAGTAAGGGGGGACTAGCGGGAGGGCACACCGGGGAGCTGTTTTTT
- | TRBJ2-5 | - | TRBV2 | CASKQQGSVVTQYF | TGTGCCAGCAAACAACAGGGTAGTGTTGTGACCCAGTACTTC
- | TRBJ1-1 | few | TRBV7-2 | CASSSPDKTEAFF | TGTGCCAGCAGCTCACCAGACAAGACTGAAGCTTTCTTT
TRBD1 | TRBJ2-2 | - | TRBV7-7 | CASSLSLDRAIGELFF | TGTGCTAGCAGCTTATCCCTAGACAGGGCCATCGGGGAGCTGTTTTTT
TRBD1 | TRBJ1-6 | - | TRBV28 | CASKTGVSNSPLHF | TGTGCCAGCAAGACAGGGGTTTCTAATTCACCCCTCCACTTT
- | TRBJ2-7 | few | TRBV5-1 | CASSQQQGKGEQYF | TGCGCCAGCAGCCAACAACAGGGAAAGGGTGAGCAGTACTTC
TRBD1 | TRBJ1-5 | - | TRBV5-5 | CASSLRTGEGQPQHF | TGTGCCAGCAGCTTGCGGACAGGGGAGGGTCAGCCCCAGCATTTT
- | TRBJ2-4 | few | TRBV28 | CASRPVVTLLPGVPSLAKNIQYF | TGTGCCAGCAGACCTGTGGTGACGCTGCTGCCGGGAGTTCCCTCCCTAGCCAAAAACATTCAGTACTTC
- | TRBJ1-6 | - | TRBV19 | CASSNPRGLGNSPLHF | TGTGCCAGTAGCAATCCTAGGGGATTGGGGAATTCACCCCTCCACTTT
- | TRBJ2-3 | - | TRBV4-1 | CASSPHLWGESTDTQYF | TGCGCCAGCAGCCCCCACTTATGGGGGGAAAGCACAGATACGCAGTATTTT
TRBD1 | TRBJ1-4 | - | TRBV5-4 | CASSRQGGQNEKLFF | TGTGCCAGCAGCCGACAGGGGGGACAGAATGAAAAACTGTTTTTT
- | TRBJ2-1 | - | TRBV28 | CASSPSHFGTNNEQFF | TGTGCCAGCAGCCCATCCCATTTCGGGACAAATAATGAGCAGTTCTTC
- | TRBJ2-7 | - | TRBV6-2/TRBV6-3 | CASSYLSGQYEQYF | TGTGCCAGCAGTTATCTGTCCGGTCAATACGAGCAGTACTTC